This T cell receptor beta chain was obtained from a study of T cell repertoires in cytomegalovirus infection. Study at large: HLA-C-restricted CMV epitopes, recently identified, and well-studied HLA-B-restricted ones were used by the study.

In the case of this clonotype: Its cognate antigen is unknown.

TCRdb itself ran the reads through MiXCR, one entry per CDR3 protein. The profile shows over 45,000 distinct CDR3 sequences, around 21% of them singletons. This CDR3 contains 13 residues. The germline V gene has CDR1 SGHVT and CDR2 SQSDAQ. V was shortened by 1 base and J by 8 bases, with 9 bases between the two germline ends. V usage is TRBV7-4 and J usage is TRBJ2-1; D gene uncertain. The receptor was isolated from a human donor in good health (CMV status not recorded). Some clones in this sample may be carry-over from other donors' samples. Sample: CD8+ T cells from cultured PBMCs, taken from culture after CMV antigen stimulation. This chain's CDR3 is CASSLDLLDEQFF. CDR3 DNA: TGTGCCAGCAGCTTAGACCTACTCGATGAGCAGTTCTTC.